This entry describes one TCR beta chain. This clone was observed a handful of times. Its antigen target is currently unknown. No base qualities exist here, and no much larger clone lies one base off it. Genomic DNA was isolated from the sorted cells so that the TCRbeta CDR3 region could be sequenced. The immunoSEQ Assay was used for sequencing of TCRbeta CDR3 regions. The table was pulled from immuneACCESS by TCRdb, which kept in-frame rearrangements only. Such tables lose some clones; where checked, under half of the loss comes from unresolved V genes, and the rest has no known cause. This sample is represented by some 44,000 clones; more than 70% of them were singletons. Just over 5% of the sample is in the top ten clones. CDR1 and CDR2 are drawn from the germline V gene: SGHDT, YYEEEE. V is pared back by 0 bases and J by 4 bases, with 7 bases lying between the germline termini. From the cysteine up to the phenylalanine, the CDR3 has a length of 13 residues. The entry retains the CDR3 DNA only, 39 bases that are in frame from base 1.

The trial excluded patients who had a history of autoimmune disease or who were on systemic immunosuppression. In every dose cohort, peripheral blood was drawn for TCR sequencing at baseline, cycle 4 day 1, and cycle 7 day 1. The samples were taken from a phase I, first-in-human, multicenter, open-label dose-escalation trial of ivuxolimab. Adults with locally advanced or metastatic head and neck squamous cell, hepatocellular, melanoma or renal cell carcinoma were enrolled in the trial. Before TCR sequencing, CD4+ and CD8+ T cells were separately sorted from peripheral blood. This entry is derived from a study of OX40 agonist ivuxolimab in advanced cancers. Background on the whole study: Ivuxolimab, which targeted the costimulatory receptor OX40 (CD134), was an agonistic, fully human IgG2 monoclonal antibody. Intravenous ivuxolimab was administered to patients every 2 weeks at six dose levels: 0.01, 0.1, 0.3, 1.5, 3 and 10 mg/kg. Of the 50 or so patients in dose escalation, about 20 had hepatocellular carcinoma, about 15 had melanoma, 9 had renal cell carcinoma and 9 had head and neck cancer. A male proportion of around 80% and a mean age of about 60 years, ranging from roughly 23 to 79, were recorded for the dose-escalation cohort. Patients were allowed to have had prior anti-PD-1, anti-PD-L1 or anti-CTLA-4 therapy, and around 40% of the dose-escalation patients had previously received checkpoint inhibitors. Partial responses occurred in three dose-escalation patients, of whom one had hepatocellular carcinoma and two had cutaneous melanoma. The purpose of peripheral TCRbeta sequencing was to test whether ivuxolimab changed TCR sequence diversity and led to clonal T-cell expansion. The paper covers the monotherapy dose-escalation part of the phase I ivuxolimab trial, which included N ≈ 57 patients.

Results and caveats for the whole study, not just this receptor: At doses of 0.1 to 3.0 mg/kg, clonal expansion of both CD4+ and CD8+ T cells in blood was seen between baseline and week 6. The antigen specificity of the clonally expanded peripheral T cells was not determined. After ivuxolimab, more expanded clones were found on average in CD8+ T cells than in CD4+ T cells. In partial responders in the 0.1-3.0 mg/kg groups, normalized peripheral clonal expansion was found to be among the lowest, especially among CD8+ T cells. Low levels of normalized T-cell clonal expansion were also seen in some nonresponding patients.

The chain is made from TRBV5-6 and TRBJ1-2; the D gene cannot be named for sure. This sample comprised CD4+ or CD8+ T cells sorted from blood, obtained in a trial of the OX40 agonist ivuxolimab. The receptor comes from an adult with an advanced solid tumor such as melanoma, head and neck, liver or kidney cancer. The CDR3 region has the sequence CASSLVTSYGYTF. Read as DNA, the sequence is TGTGCCAGCAGCTTGGTGACAAGCTATGGCTACACCTTC.